This TCR beta chain emerged from a study of Graves' ophthalmopathy and Graves' hyperthyroidism. Amplification of the TCR beta CDR3 regions used RNA transcripts (as template). HTBI primers were employed in first-round RT-PCR, then a second-round multiplex PCR followed. From the multiplex PCR reads, TCRdb called clonotypes with MiXCR, one entry per CDR3 protein. The sample includes just over 600,000 distinct CDR3 sequences, about a fifth seen only once; the top ten take approximately 6.5%. This clonotype was found many times. With 7 bases clipped from V and 4 bases from J, the junction kept 6 bases outside the gene matches. The CDR3 has 14 residues. CDR1 is ENHRY, CDR2 SYGVKD, per germline.

Sequences were obtained from peripheral blood. The chain employs TRBV10-3 and TRBJ1-3; 8 bases align to TRBD1. This sequence was found in a woman aged 18-35 years with stable Graves' hyperthyroidism. Some clones in this sample may be carry-over from other donors' samples. The DNA for the CDR3 is TGTGCCATCAACCAGGGGGCGGTCGGAAACACCATATATTTT. This codes for CAINQGAVGNTIYF.